This T cell receptor (beta chain) was found in a study of blood T cell repertoires in COVID-19. Study-wide context: Acute and convalescent COVID-19 specimens originated in the United States, Italy and Spain. Sources were T cells, B-cell-depleted T cells, or PBMCs; the material itself was cDNA or gDNA.

The CDR3 sequence is 13 residues long. Trimming cost V 5 bases and J 9 bases, with 14 bases left between them. Per the original methods: Estimation of nucleated cell counts was performed using reference gene primer amplification. Produced via immunoSEQ multiplex PCR; TCRdb's table is partial and in-frame only. That table is the source of V, J and clone size, and D and trimming were worked out from the DNA. This sample has about 230,000 clones, with more than 70% found just once. Cohorts were assigned according to the clinical history that participants reported. This sequence originates from a woman aged 40 to 50 with acute COVID-19. The sequencing sample was made of PBMCs or T cells enriched from blood (not recorded which). This chain uses TRBV12-3 or TRBV12-4 with TRBJ2-4; D is possibly TRBD1 (6 bases). DNA for the CDR3: TGTGCCAGCAGTATAATTGGACAGAGCATTCAGTACTTC. Its protein is CASSIIGQSIQYF.